The sequence of this T cell receptor beta chain was determined in a study of vaccination and CD4 T cells after COVID-19. Cultured CD4+ T-cell DNA underwent Oncomine TCR Beta short-read sequencing. TCRdb re-called the PCR reads through MiXCR, storing one row per CDR3 protein. The table has some 16,000 distinct CDR3 sequences, around 50% seen once. The treatment is: approximately 9-day PBMC culture with coronavirus spike peptide pools or control peptides (ViraFEST assay). With respect to this clonotype: Its antigen is not known.

This CDR3 is 16 amino acids long. The material sequenced was CD4+ T cells from blood, cultured in vitro. The V call is TRBV1, the J call TRBJ2-3; the table's D gene call, TRBD2, was not cross checked with the DNA. TRBV1 is listed as a pseudogene. The sequence derives from a human donor who had recovered from COVID-19. The CDR3 coding sequence is TGCACCAGCAGCCGCACGACTAGCGGGGGGCGGGATACGCAGTATTTT. Translated: CTSSRTTSGGRDTQYF.